The T cell receptor (beta chain) under discussion was sequenced for a study of blood T cells in healthy people across ages. Using a J-beta primer mix together with a sample-barcoded 5' primer, a second PCR was run for roughly 6 to 12 cycles. TCRdb called the 5' RACE reads again in MiXCR, with one record for every CDR3 protein. The sample records 1.6 million or so distinct CDR3 sequences, around 36% being singletons. The CDR3 is 14 residues long. Per germline, CDR1 GTSNPN and CDR2 SVGIG (reference sequence). V usage is TRBV30 and J usage is TRBJ2-5; perhaps TRBD1 as D (5 bases). The J call is in doubt because the DNA end fits TRBJ2-7 better. The source is a woman younger than 45 in good health. The sequenced sample consisted of blood. The CDR3 DNA reads TGTGCCTGGAGTGTACGGGCGACAGCCTACGAGCAGTACTTC. It translates to CAWSVRATAYEQYF.